The 24 T cell receptor beta chains presented below share a single source sample, sequenced in a study of cytomegalovirus exposure and HLA in healthy donors. A multiplex PCR was run with 60 Vbeta primers and 13 Jbeta primers. Generated by immunoSEQ multiplex PCR, the TCRdb table keeps only in-frame clones and is missing some. Of 170,000 or so clones listed, approximately 88% are singletons. The sample comprised PBMCs. The receptors were gathered from a boy younger than 10 in good health and CMV-seronegative.

This clone turned up a few times. The V and J genes are TRBV4-2 and TRBJ1-1; unclear D gene. Germline CDR1 is LGHNA and CDR2 is YNFKEQ. The length of the CDR3 is 14 residues. V lost 1 base and J lost 3, with 9 bases in between. The CDR3: CASSQATRDTEAFF. The CDR3 DNA is TGTGCCAGCAGCCAAGCTACCCGCGACACTGAAGCTTTCTTT.

The sample holds a few counts of this clone. The chain combines TRBV7-9 with TRBJ1-1, with D unclear. The germline V and J ends were trimmed by 5 bases and 2 bases, with 12 bases remaining between them. CDR1 is SEHNR and CDR2 is FQNEAQ in the germline V gene (reference sequence). This CDR3 contains 14 residues. The DNA of the CDR3 is TGTGCCAGCAGCCGTAGTTCACCAAACACTGAAGCTTTCTTT. This sequence encodes CASSRSSPNTEAFF.

The chain employs TRBV7-8 and TRBJ2-7; 10 bases agree with TRBD1. The CDR3 runs to 15 residues. J was trimmed by 1 base and V by 1 base; bases with no gene match: 1. Germline V gene data show CDR1 as SGHVS and CDR2 as FQNEAQ. In DNA form, the CDR3 reads TGTGCCAGCAGCTTAGGGGACAGGGGTTCCTACGAGCAGTACTTC. It codes for CASSLGDRGSYEQYF.

The chain couples TRBV27 to TRBJ2-1, with 12 bases identical to TRBD2. This CDR3 contains 19 residues. Germline V gene sequence: CDR1 MNHEY, CDR2 SMNVEV (reference sequence). Trimming cost V 3 bases and J 2 bases; bases outside gene matches: 11. The CDR3 DNA sequence: TGTGCCAGCAGTTTCCGGATGAGGACTAGCGGGAATGCCTACAATGAGCAGTTCTTC. It codes for CASSFRMRTSGNAYNEQFF.

Written as DNA, the CDR3 is TGTGCTAGTGGCAAGACAGGAAACACCATATATTTT. Translated, it gives CASGKTGNTIYF. The genes are TRBV12-5 and TRBJ1-3; unclear D gene. CDR1 LGHNT and CDR2 FRNRAP come from the germline V gene. Between the trimmed V and J ends, which lost 6 bases and 4 bases, there was a span of 7 bases. The CDR3 sequence is 12 residues long.

The chain combines TRBV10-3 with TRBJ2-5, with a possible D match to TRBD2 (6 bases). CDR1 ENHRY and CDR2 SYGVKD come from the germline V gene. V lost 4 bases to trimming and J lost 1 base, with 13 bases between them. This CDR3 has 15 amino acids. As DNA, the CDR3 is TGTGCCATCAGTGGAGTTAGCGGTTCCCAAGAGACCCAGTACTTC. Its translation: CAISGVSGSQETQYF.

This chain links TRBV7-6 with TRBJ2-3, with 8 bases fitting TRBD2. Germline V gives CDR1 SGHVS, CDR2 FNYEAQ. The V gene end was trimmed by 4 bases and the J gene end by 5 bases; junction bases not matched to a gene: 8. The CDR3 covers 15 residues. Here the CDR3 DNA reads TGTGCCAGCAGCTCGCTAGCGGGCCGGGGAGATACGCAGTATTTT. Translating it yields CASSSLAGRGDTQYF.

CDR3 in DNA: TGTGCCTGGAGCAGCGGTTCCTACGAGCAGTACTTC. Translation gives CAWSSGSYEQYF. The chain joins TRBV30 to TRBJ2-5, with D possibly being TRBD2 (5 bases). The J call may be incorrect, as the DNA end agrees better with TRBJ2-7. The CDR3 contains 12 residues. CDR1 GTSNPN and CDR2 SVGIG come from the germline V gene (reference sequence).

V usage is TRBV19 and J usage is TRBJ2-1; 10 bases align to TRBD2. Germline trimming cut 5 bases from V and 5 bases from J; bases unmatched to any gene: 9. Germline lookup yields CDR1 LNHDA and CDR2 SQIVND (reference sequence). This CDR3 comprises 16 residues. The CDR3: CASSRLLAGINNEQFF. In DNA, the CDR3 is TGTGCCAGTAGTCGATTACTAGCGGGGATAAACAATGAGCAGTTCTTC.

CDR3 DNA sequence: TGTGCCAGCAGCCCCCCGGGTCGGGCTAATGAAAAACTGTTTTTT. Translation gives CASSPPGRANEKLFF. This rearrangement joins TRBV4-2 to TRBJ1-4; D remains unclear. V lost 4 bases and J 3 bases, leaving 12 bases between the germline ends. Germline V gene lookup returns CDR1 LGHNA and CDR2 YNFKEQ. This CDR3 is built from 15 residues.

The chain recombines TRBV7-8 with TRBJ1-1, with 7 positions matching TRBD1. Germline CDR1 SGHVS, CDR2 FQNEAQ. Trimming removed 5 bases from V and 11 bases from J; junction bases left unmatched: 8. This CDR3 contains 12 residues. The CDR3 DNA sequence: TGTGCCAGCAGCCGGGAGGGGGCGCCGGCTTTCTTT. It is translated as CASSREGAPAFF.

A remark on this clone: The junction departs from germline at one end; a sequencing error may be responsible. V and J are TRBV5-1 and TRBJ2-7; 15 bases match TRBD2. Germline CDR1 is SGHRS and CDR2 is YFSETQ. CDR3 length equals 17 residues. CDR3 sequence reads: CASSPGTSGRYPYEQYF. As DNA, the CDR3 is TGCGCTAGCAGCCCCGGGACTAGCGGGAGGTATCCTTACGAGCAGTACTTC. The whole variable domain, remainder taken from reference TRBV5-1 and TRBJ2-7, is KAGVTQTPRYLIKTRGQQVTLSCSPISGHRSVSWYQQTPGQGLQFLFEYFSETQRNKGNFPGRFSGRQFSNSRSEMNVSTLELGDSALYLCASSPGTSGRYPYEQYFGPGTRLTVT.

The J gene is TRBJ2-7, the V gene TRBV5-5; no clear D. The CDR3 runs to 15 residues. V lost 1 base and J lost 1, with 12 bases in between. Germline V lookup: CDR1 SGHKS, CDR2 YYEKEE (reference sequence). The CDR3 sequence: CASSLYYTDSYEQYF. DNA for the CDR3: TGTGCCAGCAGCTTGTATTATACAGATTCCTACGAGCAGTACTTC.

The V and J genes are TRBV7-9 and TRBJ2-1, with TRBD1 identical over 10 bases. J was trimmed by 7 bases and V by 5 bases; bases with no gene match: 17. The CDR3 totals 18 residues. Germline-derived CDR1 and CDR2 are SEHNR and FQNEAQ (reference sequence). Written as DNA, the CDR3 is TGTGCCAGCAGCCTCGTGGGACAGGGGATGAGTAAACAGAATGAGCAGTTCTTC. Protein product: CASSLVGQGMSKQNEQFF.

This chain uses TRBV5-4 with TRBJ2-7; D not certain. The CDR3 runs to 13 residues. Germline V gene sequence: CDR1 SGHNT, CDR2 YYREEE (reference sequence). Trimming shortened V by 3 bases and J by 3 bases, and 10 bases separated the two germline ends. The DNA of the CDR3 is TGTGCCAGCAGCTCTACGCTAAACTACGAGCAGTACTTC. Amino acid sequence: CASSSTLNYEQYF. Complete variable domain (other parts from reference TRBV5-4 and TRBJ2-7): ETGVTQSPTHLIKTRGQQVTLRCSSQSGHNTVSWYQQALGQGPQFIFQYYREEENGRGNFPPRFSGLQFPNYSSELNVNALELDDSALYLCASSSTLNYEQYFGPGTRLTVT.

This chain connects TRBV27 to TRBJ2-5; possibly TRBD1 for D (5 bases). CDR3 length: 17 residues. Germline assignment: CDR1 MNHEY and CDR2 SMNVEV (reference sequence). Between the trimmed V and J ends, which lost 2 bases and 0 bases, there was a span of 16 bases. This CDR3 reads CASSLNGAAHNQETQYF. CDR3 DNA: TGTGCCAGCAGTTTAAATGGGGCAGCACACAACCAAGAGACCCAGTACTTC.

The chain combines TRBV27 with TRBJ2-7; 7 bases are shared with TRBD2. J gave up 2 bases and V 5 bases, and 6 bases lay outside the gene matches. This CDR3 has 14 amino acids. In germline, CDR1 is MNHEY, CDR2 SMNVEV (reference sequence). The CDR3 loop is CASSLGTTPYEQYF. The CDR3 nucleotides read TGTGCCAGCAGTCTCGGGACTACCCCCTACGAGCAGTACTTC.

This clone was counted a few times. This chain uses TRBV5-1 with TRBJ1-4; D may be TRBD1 (5 bases). Germline-derived CDR1 and CDR2 are SGHRS and YFSETQ. This CDR3 has 15 amino acids. With 0 bases removed from V and 6 bases from J, the gap between germline ends came to 12 bases. CDR3 sequence (DNA): TGCGCCAGCAGCTTGGAGGGGCGGCCCTATGAAAAACTGTTTTTT. This gives the protein CASSLEGRPYEKLFF.

The chain recombines TRBV28 with TRBJ2-6; D is perhaps TRBD2 (6 bases). The V and J ends lost 4 bases and 2 bases respectively, with 12 bases between them. Per germline, CDR1 MDHEN and CDR2 SYDVKM. The CDR3 spans 16 residues. CDR3 nucleotides: TGTGCCAGCAGTTACAGGACTATAACTGGGGCCAACGTCCTGACTTTC. Translated: CASSYRTITGANVLTF. Using reference TRBV28 and TRBJ2-6 for the parts outside the CDR3, the full variable domain is DVKVTQSSRYLVKRTGEKVFLECVQDMDHENMFWYRQDPGLGLRLIYFSYDVKMKEKGDIPEGYSVSREKKERFSLILESASTNQTSMYLCASSYRTITGANVLTFGAGSRLTVL.

The chain has TRBV4-2 and TRBJ1-2; D is undetermined. In germline, CDR1 is LGHNA, CDR2 YNFKEQ. The CDR3 spans 13 residues. The ends were cut back, 0 bases at V and 4 bases at J, with 6 bases in the middle. This CDR3 reads CASSQDNGYGYTF. The DNA for the CDR3 is TGTGCCAGCAGCCAAGATAACGGCTATGGCTACACCTTC.

This chain joins TRBV7-2 and TRBJ1-2; D not resolved. Germline CDR1 reads SGHTA; CDR2 reads FQGNSA. The CDR3 is 15 residues long. V lost 3 bases and J lost 5, with 16 bases in between. The CDR3 protein is CASSFSPGGRYGYTF. Here the CDR3 DNA reads TGTGCCAGCAGCTTCTCTCCGGGAGGGAGGTATGGCTACACCTTC.

V and J are TRBV7-2 and TRBJ2-3; D call uncertain. There are 15 residues in the CDR3. Germline CDR1 is SGHTA and CDR2 is FQGNSA. V dropped 1 base and J dropped 4 bases, with 12 bases sitting between them. The CDR3 bases are TGTGCCAGCAGCTTAGAATCCTACGCACCAGATACGCAGTATTTT. It translates to CASSLESYAPDTQYF. Drawing the rest from reference TRBV7-2 and TRBJ2-3, the complete variable domain is GAGVSQSPSNKVTEKGKDVELRCDPISGHTALYWYRQSLGQGLEFLIYFQGNSAPDKSGLPSDRFSAERTGGSVSTLTIQRTQQEDSAVYLCASSLESYAPDTQYFGPGTRLTVL.

This chain uses TRBV7-8 with TRBJ2-3, with TRBD1 matching 9 bases. V lost 4 bases and J lost 3; bases outside the gene matches: 8. The CDR3 spans 16 residues. Looked up from germline, CDR1 is SGHVS and CDR2 is FQNEAQ. In DNA form, the CDR3 reads TGTGCCAGCAGCTCCCTAGGACAGGGGCTTACAGATACGCAGTATTTT. Protein sequence: CASSSLGQGLTDTQYF. Together with reference TRBV7-8 and TRBJ2-3, the CDR3 gives the full variable domain: GAGVSQSPRYKVAKRGQDVALRCDPISGHVSLFWYQQALGQGPEFLTYFQNEAQLDKSGLPSDRFFAERPEGSVSTLKIQRTQQEDSAVYLCASSSLGQGLTDTQYFGPGTRLTVL.

V gene TRBV15 combines with J gene TRBJ2-1; 9 nucleotides align to TRBD2. CDR1 and CDR2 from the germline V gene are LNHNV and YYDKDF (reference sequence). The CDR3 runs 15 residues. With V trimmed by 1 base and J by 4 bases, 2 bases remained unmatched. CDR3 nucleotides: TGTGCCACCAGCAGAGGACTAGCGGAATACAATGAGCAGTTCTTC. Protein: CATSRGLAEYNEQFF.